This T cell receptor (beta chain) was found in a study of T-cell memory formation after mild COVID-19. A single record per CDR3 protein comes from TCRdb applying MiXCR to the 5' RACE reads. The sample consists of about 400,000 distinct CDR3 sequences, approximately 24% of them appearing once. Germline trimming cut 6 bases from V and 10 bases from J; bases unmatched to any gene: 7. Looked up from germline, CDR1 is ENHRY and CDR2 is SYGVKD. This CDR3 has 12 amino acids. Sequencing was performed on PBMCs or a T cell subset sorted from them (not recorded which). This rearrangement joins TRBV10-3 to TRBJ1-1; 8 positions match TRBD1. The TCR comes from an adult woman who had mild COVID-19 (a few samples of this study predate the infection). Cell type and time point are not known. The CDR3 DNA sequence: TGTGCCATCAGCTTCGACAGGGGTATAGCTTTCTTT. Translating gives CAISFDRGIAFF.